This T cell receptor (beta chain) is drawn from a study of blood T cell repertoires in COVID-19. The method was immunoSEQ multiplex PCR; TCRdb's version includes in-frame clones alone and lacks a portion of them. The data contain fewer than 200,000 clones, roughly 90% of them singletons. Sequenced material: peripheral blood. The clonotype was recovered from a woman aged 55-75 years who had recovered from COVID-19.

The CDR3 sequence: CASTARGYEQYF. In DNA, the CDR3 is TGTGCCAGCACCGCCAGGGGGTACGAGCAGTACTTC. The chain employs TRBV28 and TRBJ2-7, with 7 bases fitting TRBD1. CDR1 and CDR2 (germline): MDHEN, SYDVKM. This CDR3 has 12 residues. Germline trimming cut 7 bases from V and 4 bases from J; bases unmatched to any gene: 4.